The 2 T cell receptor beta chains in this list originate from one sample, sequenced in a study of blood T cell repertoires in COVID-19. TCRdb's table, derived via immunoSEQ multiplex PCR, lists solely in-frame clones and lacks some. The data show about 120,000 clones, with 75% to 85% seen just once and approximately 35% held by the top ten. Sequences were obtained from peripheral blood. All receptors derive from a man aged 35-49 years with active or convalescent COVID-19.

This clone was observed a few times. This chain uses TRBV5-4 with TRBJ2-3; 9 positions match TRBD2. The CDR3 is 15 residues long. J gave up 5 bases and V 4 bases, and 8 bases lay outside the gene matches. CDR1 is SGHNT, CDR2 YYREEE, per germline (reference sequence). For the CDR3, the DNA is TGTGCCAGCAGCCCGCGGGGGGGCCAGGGAGATACGCAGTATTTT. Translation: CASSPRGGQGDTQYF.

The chain links TRBV9 to TRBJ2-2; D might be TRBD2 (6 bases). Trimming took off 4 bases at V and 4 bases at J, with 14 bases between the two ends. This CDR3 has 15 amino acids. Germline V gene lookup returns CDR1 SGDLS and CDR2 YYNGEE. The DNA of the CDR3 is TGTGCCAGCAGCACCTGGGACTCCCGCACCGGGGAGCTGTTTTTT. Protein product: CASSTWDSRTGELFF. The whole variable domain, filled in from reference TRBV9 and TRBJ2-2, reads DSGVTQTPKHLITATGQRVTLRCSPRSGDLSVYWYQQSLDQGLQFLIQYYNGEERAKGNILERFSAQQFPDLHSELNLSSLELGDSALYFCASSTWDSRTGELFFGEGSRLTVL.